This TCR beta chain was sequenced in a study of blood T cell repertoires in COVID-19. For the study at large: T cells, B-cell-depleted T cells, or PBMCs provided the cDNA or gDNA that served as material.

The CDR3 length is 15 residues. The V gene end was trimmed by 0 bases and the J gene end by 3 bases; junction bases not matched to a gene: 5. Germline loops: CDR1 MNHEY, CDR2 SVGAGI. Methods used by the authors: Nucleated cell number was recorded as an estimate derived from reference gene primer amplification. The assay was immunoSEQ multiplex PCR, and TCRdb's table has in-frame clones only and misses some. From that table come the V and J calls and clone size; the DNA was used to work out D and trimming. The top ten clones hold less than 2% of a sample with fewer than 350,000 clones, around 90% of them seen once.

The sequencing sample was made of PBMCs or T cells enriched from blood (not recorded which). This receptor was identified in a woman younger than 30 with acute COVID-19. The gene calls are TRBV6-5 and TRBJ2-7; the match to TRBD1 covers 7 bases. CDR3 sequence: CASSYSSGGIYEQYF. In DNA form, the CDR3 reads TGTGCCAGCAGTTACTCGTCAGGGGGAATCTACGAGCAGTACTTC.